This T cell receptor beta chain is from a study of shared clonotypes between healthy human individuals. Findings and caveats of the study: Incompleteness in sorted-subset sequencing, despite large depth, was shown by rarefaction.

The table lists this clone with a count of one. What it recognizes is unknown. Other nucleotide sequences from this sample produce the same CDR3. Germline V gives CDR1 SGHRS, CDR2 YFSETQ. Trimming shortened V by 2 bases and J by 0 bases, and 9 bases separated the two germline ends. The CDR3 extends over 14 amino acids. How the authors handled the data: Filtering of immunoSEQ junctional sequences could not match full-length read filtering. TCRdb's table, derived via immunoSEQ multiplex PCR, lists solely in-frame clones and lacks some. V, J and clone size were drawn from that table, and D and trimming were deduced from the DNA. In the table there are 2 million to 3 million clones, 80% to 95% of which are singletons.

Sequenced material: naive CD4+ T cells from PBMCs. Subset denoted: CD45RA+ positively selected. The clonotype originates from a man aged 18 to 35 in good health. Some clones in this sample may be carry-over from other donors' samples. The chain employs TRBV5-1 and TRBJ2-7; TRBD2 is a possible D gene (6 bases). The CDR3 reads CASSFGGDSYEQYF. The CDR3 DNA sequence: TGCGCCAGCAGCTTTGGAGGGGACTCCTACGAGCAGTACTTC.